This TCR beta chain came from a study of T cell repertoires in cytomegalovirus infection. The overall study: Public TCR beta signatures marked donors with CMV infection and the matching HLA. Findings and caveats of the study: In two of eight donors, the top clonotype was HLA-C-restricted CMV-specific.

V lost 1 base, J lost 5 bases, and 17 bases lay in between. Looked up from germline, CDR1 is SGHVS and CDR2 is FQNEAQ. The CDR3 totals 16 residues. MiXCR, applied by TCRdb to the reads, yields one record per CDR3 protein. Of over 120,000 distinct CDR3 sequences listed, approximately 30% were seen once; the top ten hold roughly 47%. The sample holds a few counts of this clonotype. Its matching antigen is unknown. The V and J genes are TRBV7-8 and TRBJ2-5, with a weak D call TRBD2 (6 bases). This material consisted of CD8+ T cells from cultured PBMCs, taken from culture after CMV antigen stimulation. The origin of this receptor is a human donor in good health (CMV status not recorded). Some clones in this sample may be carry-over from other donors' samples. The CDR3, as DNA: TGTGCCAGCAGCTTAGTAGGCGGGGCAATTGGGGAGACCCAGTACTTC. This gives the protein CASSLVGGAIGETQYF.